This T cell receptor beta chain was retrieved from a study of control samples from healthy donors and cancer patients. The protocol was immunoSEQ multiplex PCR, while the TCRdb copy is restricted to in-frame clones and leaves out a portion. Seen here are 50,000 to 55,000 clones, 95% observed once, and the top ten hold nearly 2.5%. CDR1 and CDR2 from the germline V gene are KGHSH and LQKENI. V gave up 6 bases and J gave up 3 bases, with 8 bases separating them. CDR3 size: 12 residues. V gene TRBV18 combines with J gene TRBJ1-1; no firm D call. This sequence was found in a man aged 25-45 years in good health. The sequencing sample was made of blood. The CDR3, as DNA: TGTGCCAGCTCTCTTCGGTACACTGAAGCTTTCTTT. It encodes CASSLRYTEAFF. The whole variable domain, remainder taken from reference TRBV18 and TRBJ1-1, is NAGVMQNPRHLVRRRGQEARLRCSPMKGHSHVYWYRQLPEEGLKFMVYLQKENIIDESGMPKERFSAEFPKEGPSILRIQQVVRGDSAAYFCASSLRYTEAFFGQGTRLTVV.